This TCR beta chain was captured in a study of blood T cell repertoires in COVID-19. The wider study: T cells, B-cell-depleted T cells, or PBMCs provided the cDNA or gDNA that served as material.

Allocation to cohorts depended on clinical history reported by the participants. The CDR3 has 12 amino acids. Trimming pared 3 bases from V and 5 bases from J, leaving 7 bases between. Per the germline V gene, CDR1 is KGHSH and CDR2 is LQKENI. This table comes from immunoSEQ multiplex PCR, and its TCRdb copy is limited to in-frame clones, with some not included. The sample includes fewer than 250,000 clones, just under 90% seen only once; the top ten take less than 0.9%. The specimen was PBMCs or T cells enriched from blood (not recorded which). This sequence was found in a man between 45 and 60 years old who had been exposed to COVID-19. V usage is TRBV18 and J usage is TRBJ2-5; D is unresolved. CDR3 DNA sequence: TGTGCCAGCTCACCGATAGAGGAGACCCAGTACTTC. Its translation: CASSPIEETQYF.